The 30 T cell receptor beta chains below come from one sample, sequenced in a study of blood T cells in healthy people across ages. For the second PCR, which ran for about 7 to 11 cycles, a sample-barcoded 5' primer and a J-beta primer mix were used. Via MiXCR, TCRdb re-called the 5' RACE reads, giving one row per CDR3 protein. The sample has 950,000 to 1,200,000 distinct CDR3 sequences; under 40% are singletons. Sequenced input: blood. The receptor source for this set is a man aged 18 to 35 in good health.

J is TRBJ1-6 and V is TRBV10-3, with TRBD1 as a possible D gene (6 bases). CDR3 size: 18 residues. Germline loops: CDR1 ENHRY, CDR2 SYGVKD. V was cut by 0 bases and J by 7 bases, with 19 bases left in between. In nucleotides, the CDR3 is TGTGCCATCAGTGAGTCTCGCGGTGGGACAACAAAAAATTCACCCCTCCACTTT. This encodes CAISESRGGTTKNSPLHF.

Only a few counts were recorded for this clonotype. This chain uses TRBV29-1 with TRBJ2-5; D remains ambiguous. Judging by the DNA end, TRBJ2-7 fits better; the J call may be wrong. The germline CDR1 and CDR2 sequences are SQVTM and ANQGSEA. The length of the CDR3 is 12 residues. CDR3 protein: CSVWPTPYEQYF. The CDR3 DNA is TGCAGCGTTTGGCCGACTCCTTACGAGCAGTACTTC.

V is TRBV27 and J is TRBJ1-5, with a possible D match to TRBD1 (5 bases). V lost 3 bases, J lost 5 bases, and 11 bases lay in between. The CDR3 contains 14 residues. Germline V gene data show CDR1 as MNHEY and CDR2 as SMNVEV (reference sequence). For the CDR3, the DNA is TGTGCCAGCAGTTTTCGGGGGGAGGATCAGCCCCAGCATTTT. Translation gives CASSFRGEDQPQHF.

This clonotype was found a few times. The chain is built from TRBV12-3 or TRBV12-4 and TRBJ2-7; the D gene is possibly TRBD2 (6 bases). V was clipped by 6 bases and J by 1 base, with 13 bases between them. CDR3 length: 14 amino acids. As DNA, the CDR3 is TGTGCCAGCAGCCCCCTCGGGACTTCCTACGAGCAGTACTTC. Translated: CASSPLGTSYEQYF.

The chain links TRBV2 to TRBJ2-2, with a tentative D call TRBD2 (5 bases). Germline CDR1 and CDR2: SNHLY and FYNNEI. Trimming stripped 2 bases from V and 7 bases from J, with 14 bases between. There are 15 residues in the CDR3. CDR3 DNA sequence: TGTGCCAGCAGTGAAAGCCGGGGAATAGGCGGGGAGCTGTTTTTT. This translates into CASSESRGIGGELFF. The full variable domain, in which reference TRBV2 and TRBJ2-2 provide the parts outside the CDR3, is EPEVTQTPSHQVTQMGQEVILRCVPISNHLYFYWYRQILGQKVEFLVSFYNNEISEKSEIFDDQFSVERPDGSNFTLKIRSTKLEDSAMYFCASSESRGIGGELFFGEGSRLTVL.

This clonotype was seen only a few times. This chain links TRBV9 with TRBJ2-5; TRBD2 matches 9 bases. The CDR3 is 17 residues long. Germline CDR1 and CDR2: SGDLS and YYNGEE. V shed 0 bases and J 4 bases; nucleotides not matched to a gene: 10. Here the CDR3 DNA reads TGTGCCAGCAGCGTAGGTGCGGGGGGGCTTTCAGCAGAGACCCAGTACTTC. Translation: CASSVGAGGLSAETQYF.

This chain joins TRBV4-2 and TRBJ2-7; D is undetermined. The ends were cut back, 0 bases at V and 2 bases at J, with 8 bases in the middle. The CDR3 is 14 residues long. From germline, CDR1 is LGHNA and CDR2 YNFKEQ. The CDR3 here is CASSQDVGPYEQYF. Written as DNA, the CDR3 is TGTGCCAGCAGCCAAGATGTGGGCCCCTACGAGCAGTACTTC.

This sequence joins TRBV4-3 and TRBJ2-1; a weak D match, TRBD1 (6 bases). Germline V gene lookup returns CDR1 LGHNA and CDR2 YSLEER. V lost 5 bases to trimming and J lost 9 bases, with 17 bases between them. The CDR3 runs 14 residues. The chain's CDR3 is CASSNTDSPPEQFF. The CDR3 DNA sequence: TGCGCCAGCAGCAATACGGACAGTCCGCCTGAGCAGTTCTTC.

This clonotype was counted between two and nine times. The chain has TRBV12-3 or TRBV12-4 and TRBJ1-2; weak D call: TRBD1 (5 bases). Trimming left V 6 bases short and J 5 bases short, with 10 bases between. The CDR3 has 12 residues. This chain's CDR3 is CASRFGGYGYTF. The DNA for the CDR3 is TGTGCCAGCAGGTTTGGGGGGTATGGCTACACCTTC.

Concerning this clonotype itself: Sequence at one end of the junction differs from germline and may be a read error. This rearrangement joins TRBV13 to TRBJ2-7; D remains unclear. The germline gives CDR1 PRHDT, CDR2 FYEKMQ (reference sequence). The CDR3 extends over 12 amino acids. Written as DNA, the CDR3 is TGTGCCCGCAGCTTAGGTCCGAATGAGCAGTACTTC. This sequence encodes CARSLGPNEQYF.

Only a few counts were recorded for this clonotype. This rearrangement joins TRBV28 to TRBJ1-5; D unclear. The CDR3 has 15 residues. Germline values: CDR1 MDHEN, CDR2 SYDVKM. V lost 6 bases, J lost 0 bases, and 12 bases lay in between. The CDR3 spells CASRRGGDSNQPQHF. The DNA for the CDR3 is TGTGCCAGCAGGCGAGGCGGGGATAGCAATCAGCCCCAGCATTTT.

This clonotype was recorded at least ten times. V gene TRBV6-5 combines with J gene TRBJ1-2; the match to TRBD1 covers 8 bases. The CDR3 covers 13 residues. The trim removed 6 bases at V and 5 bases at J, leaving 5 bases unmatched. Germline V gene lookup returns CDR1 MNHEY and CDR2 SVGAGI. The CDR3 DNA follows: TGTGCCAGCAGCGACAGGGGATCGTATGGCTACACCTTC. Encoded protein: CASSDRGSYGYTF.

This clonotype appeared many times. This chain connects TRBV10-3 to TRBJ1-2, with TRBD1 identical over 8 bases. Unmatched junction bases numbered 4, after V lost 7 bases and J lost 0 bases. CDR3 length: 14 residues. Germline CDR1 reads ENHRY; CDR2 reads SYGVKD. The CDR3 loop reads CAINDRGANYGYTF. In DNA, the CDR3 is TGTGCCATCAATGACAGGGGAGCTAACTATGGCTACACCTTC.

The CDR3 sequence: CASSEGTVTETQYF. The CDR3 bases are TGTGCCAGCAGTGAGGGGACAGTCACGGAGACCCAGTACTTC. The J gene is TRBJ2-5, the V gene TRBV6-5, with 7 bases matching TRBD1. Germline V CDR1 and CDR2: MNHEY, SVGAGI. CDR3 length equals 14 residues. Trimming cost V 5 bases and J 5 bases; bases outside gene matches: 8.

This clonotype has only a few counts. The chain employs TRBV20-1 and TRBJ2-3, with 7 positions matching TRBD2. This CDR3 comprises 15 residues. With 5 bases clipped from V and 4 bases from J, the junction kept 12 bases outside the gene matches. Germline values: CDR1 DFQATT, CDR2 SNEGSKA (reference sequence). The CDR3 sequence is CSAPNILASADTQYF. CDR3 bases: TGCAGTGCTCCGAATATACTAGCGTCCGCAGATACGCAGTATTTT.

The rearrangement links TRBV18 to TRBJ2-5; D is ambiguous. The CDR3 is 14 amino acids. Trimming left V 3 bases short and J 1 base short, with 9 bases between. The germline V gene encodes CDR1 KGHSH and CDR2 LQKENI. The CDR3 nucleotides read TGTGCCAGCTCACCTCGGAGTGCCCAAGAGACCCAGTACTTC. It encodes CASSPRSAQETQYF.

The rearrangement links TRBV7-9 to TRBJ1-2, with a weak D call TRBD1 (6 bases). V lost 5 bases to trimming and J lost 6 bases, with 19 bases between them. This CDR3 spans 15 amino acids. Germline CDR1 and CDR2: SEHNR and FQNEAQ (reference sequence). As DNA, the CDR3 is TGTGCCAGCAGCGTACGCACACAGGGAGTTGATGGCTACACCTTC. Its translation is CASSVRTQGVDGYTF.

The chain combines TRBV3-1 with TRBJ2-3; 7 nucleotides align to TRBD1. The CDR3 is 16 residues long. Germline loops: CDR1 LGHDT, CDR2 YNNKEL (reference sequence). V was clipped by 3 bases and J by 5 bases; unmatched bases: 11. CDR3 nucleotide sequence: TGTGCCAGCAGCCATATATCCGGGACAGAAAGAGATACGCAGTATTTT. It encodes CASSHISGTERDTQYF.

Details on this clonotype: Germline and junction disagree at one end, which may indicate a read error. This rearrangement joins TRBV20-1 to TRBJ2-1; 10 bases line up with TRBD2. The CDR3 length is 15 residues. CDR1 is DFQATT, CDR2 SNEGSKA, per germline (reference sequence). CDR3 in DNA: TGCTGTGCTTCTATAACTAGCGGGGAGAACAATGAGCAGTTCTTC. The encoded protein is CCASITSGENNEQFF.

This clonotype appeared a single time. The V call is TRBV20-1, the J call TRBJ2-1; D could derive from TRBD1 or TRBD2 (5 bases each). This CDR3 contains 14 residues. Germline lookup yields CDR1 DFQATT and CDR2 SNEGSKA (reference sequence). The V gene lost 6 bases and the J gene lost 13 bases, with 25 bases spanning the gap. The CDR3 here is CSAPAAGILGTQFF. The CDR3, as DNA: TGCAGTGCCCCAGCGGCAGGGATTTTGGGGACCCAGTTCTTC.

The genes are TRBV29-1 and TRBJ1-3; 7 positions match TRBD1. The CDR3 sequence is 13 residues long. Looked up from germline, CDR1 is SQVTM and CDR2 is ANQGSEA. The V segment lost 6 bases and the J segment 2 bases; nucleotides outside the gene matches: 4. Written as DNA, the CDR3 is TGCAGCGTCCTGACAGGGACTGGAAACACCATATATTTT. Protein product: CSVLTGTGNTIYF.

This clonotype was seen only a few times. The chain has TRBV11-2 and TRBJ2-3; D is unclear. The CDR3 is 13 residues long. Trimming removed 1 base from V and 5 bases from J, with 7 bases in between. The germline V gene has CDR1 SGHAT and CDR2 FQNNGV. The CDR3 DNA is TGTGCCAGCAGCTTAGGCCAACAAGATACGCAGTATTTT. Its translation: CASSLGQQDTQYF.

This clonotype came up many times. This chain links TRBV20-1 with TRBJ2-1; either TRBD1 or TRBD2 may fit D (6 bases each). This CDR3 has 14 amino acids. The germline CDR1 and CDR2 sequences are DFQATT and SNEGSKA (reference sequence). Deletions cut 4 bases from V and 2 bases from J, with 12 bases between. The DNA of the CDR3 is TGCAGTGCTAAGGTCGGGGGCACCTACAATGAGCAGTTCTTC. It codes for CSAKVGGTYNEQFF.

Here the CDR3 reads CASSKLKGGEFRSGNTIYF. The CDR3 DNA sequence: TGTGCCAGCAGCAAATTGAAAGGAGGGGAGTTTCGCTCTGGAAACACCATATATTTT. The gene calls are TRBV21-1 and TRBJ1-3. TRBV21-1 is labeled a pseudogene. This CDR3 contains 19 residues.

This clonotype occurred a few times. The chain uses TRBV7-2 and TRBJ1-5; 8 positions match TRBD1. This CDR3 contains 15 residues. The V segment lost 2 bases and the J segment 4 bases; nucleotides outside the gene matches: 4. CDR1 SGHTA and CDR2 FQGNSA come from the germline V gene. This CDR3 reads CASSLQGALNQPQHF. The CDR3 nucleotides read TGTGCCAGCAGCTTACAGGGGGCCCTAAATCAGCCCCAGCATTTT.

The table lists this clonotype with a few counts. This chain links TRBV7-2 with TRBJ1-4, with 9 bases identical to TRBD1. Germline-derived CDR1 and CDR2 are SGHTA and FQGNSA. CDR3 size: 15 residues. V lost 6 bases and J lost 10; bases outside the gene matches: 12. The DNA for the CDR3 is TGTGCCAGCAGGACTAACAGGGGGCCCAACTCAAAACTGTTTTTT. It translates to CASRTNRGPNSKLFF.

The chain recombines TRBV27 with TRBJ1-4, with D maybe TRBD1 (6 bases). Germline CDR1 and CDR2: MNHEY and SMNVEV (reference sequence). V was cut by 3 bases and J by 10 bases, with 21 bases left in between. This CDR3 spans 16 amino acids. CDR3 loop: CASSFQSAGHRGKLFF. DNA for the CDR3: TGTGCCAGCAGTTTTCAGAGTGCGGGACATAGGGGAAAACTGTTTTTT.

This clonotype was seen a handful of times. The chain links TRBV12-3 or TRBV12-4 to TRBJ2-3; 7 nucleotides line up with TRBD2. With 6 bases clipped from V and 8 bases from J, the junction kept 5 bases outside the gene matches. The CDR3 totals 12 residues. The chain's CDR3 is CASSPGEGTQYF. CDR3 DNA sequence: TGTGCCAGCAGCCCCGGGGAGGGTACGCAGTATTTT.

The chain couples TRBV20-1 to TRBJ2-7, with D unclear. Germline V lookup: CDR1 DFQATT, CDR2 SNEGSKA (reference sequence). The CDR3 extends over 14 amino acids. V dropped 6 bases and J dropped 0 bases, with 15 bases sitting between them. The CDR3 nucleotides are TGCAGTGCCTCAGAAGGTCGGGCCTCCTACGAGCAGTACTTC. It encodes CSASEGRASYEQYF.

The J gene is TRBJ2-5, the V gene TRBV4-3; 8 nucleotides agree with TRBD2. Germline loops: CDR1 LGHNA, CDR2 YSLEER. CDR3 length: 15 residues. V gave up 3 bases and J gave up 1 base; unmatched junction bases: 4. The CDR3 spells CASSQLSGAQETQYF. In nucleotides, the CDR3 is TGCGCCAGCAGCCAGCTTAGCGGGGCCCAAGAGACCCAGTACTTC.